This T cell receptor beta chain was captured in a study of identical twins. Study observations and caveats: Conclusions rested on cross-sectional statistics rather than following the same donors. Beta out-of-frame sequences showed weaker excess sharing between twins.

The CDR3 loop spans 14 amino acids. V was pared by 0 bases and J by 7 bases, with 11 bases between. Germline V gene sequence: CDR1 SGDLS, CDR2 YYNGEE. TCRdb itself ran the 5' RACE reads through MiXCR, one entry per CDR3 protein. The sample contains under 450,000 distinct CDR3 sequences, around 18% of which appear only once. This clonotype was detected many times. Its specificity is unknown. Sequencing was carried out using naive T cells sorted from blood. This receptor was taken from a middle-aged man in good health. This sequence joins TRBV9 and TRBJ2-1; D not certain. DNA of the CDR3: TGTGCCAGCAGCGTAGAGGCCTTTCCGAATGAGCAGTTCTTC. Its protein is CASSVEAFPNEQFF.